This passage covers 21 T cell receptor beta chains from one sample sequenced in a study of early T cells in non-severe SARS-CoV-2 infection. TCRdb recomputed calls from the 5' RACE reads with MiXCR, one row per CDR3 protein. In the table there are roughly 83,000 distinct CDR3 sequences, roughly 10% of which are singletons. The input for sequencing was whole blood, taken at baseline. These receptors all come from an adult who was a healthcare worker with PCR-confirmed SARS-CoV-2 infection or an uninfected control (not recorded which).

This clonotype was observed at least ten times. The chain is built from TRBV28 and TRBJ2-7; D is uncertain. Trimming cost V 7 bases and J 0 bases, with 13 bases left between them. Germline V lookup: CDR1 MDHEN, CDR2 SYDVKM. CDR3 length: 14 amino acids. The DNA of the CDR3 is TGTGCCAGCACTCAGGACGGTCACTCCTACGAGCAGTACTTC. This translates into CASTQDGHSYEQYF.

There are many counts of this clonotype. V gene TRBV7-9 combines with J gene TRBJ1-6; D possibly corresponds to TRBD1 (6 bases). The germline V gene has CDR1 SEHNR and CDR2 FQNEAQ (reference sequence). This CDR3 has 14 residues. With 8 bases removed from V and 3 bases from J, the gap between germline ends came to 11 bases. This CDR3 is CASCRDNYNSPLHF. DNA for the CDR3: TGTGCCAGCTGCCGGGACAACTATAATTCACCCCTCCACTTT.

The rearrangement joins TRBV12-3 or TRBV12-4 to TRBJ1-3; weak D call: TRBD1 (6 bases). V was trimmed by 5 bases and J by 3 bases, leaving 11 bases between them. The CDR3 consists of 14 residues. The CDR3 sequence: CASSLGTFGNTIYF. In nucleotides, the CDR3 is TGTGCCAGCAGTCTCGGGACATTTGGAAACACCATATATTTT.

This chain uses TRBV5-1 with TRBJ2-5; D may match TRBD1 or TRBD2 (6 bases each). Trimming cost V 1 base and J 0 bases, with 13 bases left between them. This CDR3 region has 16 residues. CDR1 is SGHRS, CDR2 YFSETQ, per germline. CDR3 nucleotides: TGCGCCAGCAGCTTGAATTTAAGGGGGGACCAAGAGACCCAGTACTTC. Residues: CASSLNLRGDQETQYF.

This chain joins TRBV5-4 and TRBJ2-3; 8 bases map to TRBD1. The CDR3 runs to 14 residues. Germline V CDR1 and CDR2: SGHNT, YYREEE (reference sequence). The trim removed 4 bases at V and 3 bases at J, leaving 4 bases unmatched. For the CDR3, the DNA is TGTGCCAGCAGCGAGCGGACAGGGACAGATACGCAGTATTTT. It specifies CASSERTGTDTQYF.

V and J are TRBV4-2 and TRBJ1-5, with D possibly matching TRBD1 (5 bases). The V gene lost 1 base and the J gene lost 2 bases, with 12 bases spanning the gap. The CDR3 contains 16 residues. The germline gives CDR1 LGHNA, CDR2 YNFKEQ. Here the CDR3 DNA reads TGTGCCAGCAGCCAAGTTACCCCGGGGGGCAATCAGCCCCAGCATTTT. This sequence encodes CASSQVTPGGNQPQHF.

The table lists this clonotype with a few counts. J is TRBJ2-5 and V is TRBV19; 14 nucleotides line up with TRBD2. Germline assignment: CDR1 LNHDA and CDR2 SQIVND (reference sequence). The CDR3 length is 15 residues. V trimming: 7 bases; J trimming: 4 bases; junction bases outside the gene matches: 5. The CDR3 spells CASTTSGRATETQYF. The CDR3 coding sequence is TGTGCCAGTACGACTAGCGGGAGGGCCACAGAGACCCAGTACTTC.

This clonotype was picked up many times. The chain carries TRBV7-9 and TRBJ2-3; D uncertain. V was pared by 2 bases and J by 2 bases, with 14 bases between. Germline CDR1 is SEHNR and CDR2 is FQNEAQ (reference sequence). The CDR3 extends over 16 amino acids. CDR3 amino acids: CASSLYTQYLTDTQYF. The CDR3 region has the DNA TGTGCCAGCAGCTTATATACCCAGTACCTCACAGATACGCAGTATTTT.

This clonotype was seen a handful of times. The junction does not match germline at one end; this may be a read error. The chain is built from TRBV4-1 and TRBJ2-3; weak D call: TRBD2 (5 bases). CDR3 length: 16 residues. Germline CDR1 and CDR2: MGHRA and YSYEKL. The CDR3 spells CTSSQDSSRGTDTQYF. The CDR3 DNA is TGCACCAGCAGCCAAGACTCGTCGAGGGGCACAGATACGCAGTATTTT.

This clonotype appeared a few times. The chain joins TRBV6-5 to TRBJ2-2; D is perhaps TRBD1 (6 bases). Trimming took 6 bases from V and 0 from J, leaving 11 bases between them. CDR1 MNHEY and CDR2 SVGAGI come from the germline V gene. The CDR3 contains 15 residues. As DNA, the CDR3 is TGTGCCAGCAGCTGGGGGACATCGAACACCGGGGAGCTGTTTTTT. This encodes CASSWGTSNTGELFF.

The V and J genes are TRBV6-1 and TRBJ1-2; TRBD1 matches at 7 bases. CDR1 is MNHNS and CDR2 is SASEGT in the germline V gene. CDR3 length: 17 amino acids. After removal of 2 bases from V and 0 bases from J, the junction contained 9 bases not matched to a gene. CDR3 DNA sequence: TGTGCCAGCAGTGAAATGAGGGGACAGATTTCTAACTATGGCTACACCTTC. Its translation is CASSEMRGQISNYGYTF.

Written as DNA, the CDR3 is TGCAGTGCTAATTTGGTCCTCTACGAGCAGTACTTC. It codes for CSANLVLYEQYF. This chain connects TRBV20-1 to TRBJ2-7; D gene unclear. Trimming removed 4 bases from V and 3 bases from J, with 10 bases in between. Germline values: CDR1 DFQATT, CDR2 SNEGSKA (reference sequence). The CDR3 has 12 residues.

V usage is TRBV11-2 and J usage is TRBJ2-5; possibly TRBD2 for D (5 bases). This CDR3 region has 14 residues. Deletions cut 1 base from V and 2 bases from J, with 8 bases between. Per germline, CDR1 SGHAT and CDR2 FQNNGV. Written as DNA, the CDR3 is TGTGCCAGCAGCTTAGTAGGACTGCAAGAGACCCAGTACTTC. Translating gives CASSLVGLQETQYF.

This rearrangement joins TRBV5-1 to TRBJ1-1; tentatively, D is TRBD1 (6 bases). The CDR3 contains 16 residues. The V and J ends lost 1 base and 1 base respectively, with 14 bases between them. The germline V gene has CDR1 SGHRS and CDR2 YFSETQ. The CDR3 spells CASSLRPDRSNTEAFF. CDR3 bases: TGCGCCAGCAGCTTGCGTCCGGACAGATCGAACACTGAAGCTTTCTTT.

This clonotype has just a few counts. V usage is TRBV5-1 and J usage is TRBJ2-7; 10 bases line up with TRBD2. There are 20 residues in the CDR3. The ends lost 7 bases at V and 0 bases at J; junction bases unmatched: 22. CDR1 and CDR2 (germline): SGHRS, YFSETQ. This chain's CDR3 is CASAQSTRRTSGLNSYEQYF. The CDR3 DNA reads as TGCGCCAGCGCCCAATCCACGAGAAGGACTAGCGGACTGAACTCCTACGAGCAGTACTTC.

This clonotype has more than one count but fewer than ten. V gene TRBV7-3 combines with J gene TRBJ1-1, with D possibly being TRBD1 (6 bases). The length of the CDR3 is 13 residues. Trimming cost V 3 bases and J 1 base, with 6 bases left between them. Germline CDR1 and CDR2: SGHTA and FQGTGA. This CDR3 is CASSFRGNTEAFF. In nucleotides, the CDR3 is TGTGCCAGCAGCTTCAGGGGGAACACTGAAGCTTTCTTT. The whole variable domain, filled in from reference TRBV7-3 and TRBJ1-1, reads GAGVSQTPSNKVTEKGKYVELRCDPISGHTALYWYRQSLGQGPEFLIYFQGTGAADDSGLPNDRFFAVRPEGSVSTLKIQRTERGDSAVYLCASSFRGNTEAFFGQGTRLTVV.

This sequence joins TRBV20-1 and TRBJ2-7; 12 nucleotides agree with TRBD2. The trim removed 5 bases at V and 7 bases at J, leaving 9 bases unmatched. Germline V gene data show CDR1 as DFQATT and CDR2 as SNEGSKA (reference sequence). The CDR3 contains 14 residues. The chain's CDR3 is CSAHLAGGPREQYF. CDR3 nucleotide sequence: TGCAGTGCTCACCTAGCGGGAGGGCCTAGAGAGCAGTACTTC.

Many counts were recorded for this clonotype. This chain links TRBV20-1 with TRBJ2-1, with D unclear. With 3 bases removed from V and 1 base from J, the gap between germline ends came to 10 bases. The CDR3 extends over 14 amino acids. Per the germline V gene, CDR1 is DFQATT and CDR2 is SNEGSKA (reference sequence). The CDR3 loop reads CSASEPGSYNEQFF. CDR3 coding DNA: TGCAGTGCTAGCGAGCCAGGATCCTACAATGAGCAGTTCTTC.

This chain uses TRBV28 with TRBJ2-5; D is unresolved. Germline V gene sequence: CDR1 MDHEN, CDR2 SYDVKM. This CDR3 is 13 amino acids long. Between the trimmed V and J ends, which lost 6 bases and 5 bases, there was a span of 13 bases. The CDR3 region is CASRQGLLETQYF. Here the CDR3 DNA reads TGTGCCAGCAGACAAGGCCTCTTGGAGACCCAGTACTTC.

This clonotype has a count of ten or more. The chain is built from TRBV7-2 and TRBJ2-5; D remains ambiguous. Trimming removed 1 base at V and 9 bases at J, with 18 bases between. The germline V gene encodes CDR1 SGHTA and CDR2 FQGNSA. The CDR3 extends over 15 amino acids. CDR3 DNA sequence: TGTGCCAGCAGCTTAGATAGGACCCAAAAAGGGTCCCAGTACTTC. Its protein is CASSLDRTQKGSQYF. Based on the CDR3 plus reference TRBV7-2 and TRBJ2-5, the full variable domain is GAGVSQSPSNKVTEKGKDVELRCDPISGHTALYWYRQSLGQGLEFLIYFQGNSAPDKSGLPSDRFSAERTGGSVSTLTIQRTQQEDSAVYLCASSLDRTQKGSQYFGPGTRLLVL.

This sequence joins TRBV27 and TRBJ2-7, with D possibly being TRBD1 or TRBD2 (5 bases each). Trimming shortened V by 5 bases and J by 1 base, and 15 bases separated the two germline ends. CDR1 and CDR2 from the germline V gene are MNHEY and SMNVEV (reference sequence). This CDR3 comprises 15 residues. CDR3 loop: CASSHRDRVSYEQYF. Here the CDR3 DNA reads TGTGCCAGCAGTCACCGGGACCGGGTTTCCTACGAGCAGTACTTC.